This T cell receptor beta chain comes out of a study of blood T cell repertoires in COVID-19. Background on the study: Whether acute or convalescent, the COVID-19 samples came from the United States, Italy and Spain. T cells, B-cell-depleted T cells, or PBMCs supplied cDNA or gDNA.

This CDR3 region has 15 residues. V lost 6 bases and J lost 4; bases outside the gene matches: 9. CDR1 LNHDA and CDR2 SQIVND come from the germline V gene (reference sequence). How the authors handled the data: Estimation of nucleated cell counts was performed using reference gene primer amplification. Produced via immunoSEQ multiplex PCR; TCRdb's table is partial and in-frame only. V and J calls and clone size come straight from that table; D and trimming were deduced from the DNA. The profile shows 150,000 or so clones, approximately 75% of them singletons. The receptor comes from a human donor in a cohort sampled during active COVID-19. This chain uses TRBV19 with TRBJ1-1; 9 bases fit TRBD1. Sequenced: peripheral blood. As DNA, the CDR3 is TGTGCCAGTAGAAAGACAGGGGGACAGGGCACTGAAGCTTTCTTT. Translation: CASRKTGGQGTEAFF.